This T cell receptor beta chain appears in the sequencing data of a study of shared clonotypes between healthy human individuals. Assay runs were performed at deep level. In the authors' workflow: Filtering of immunoSEQ junctional sequences could not match full-length read filtering. This table comes from immunoSEQ multiplex PCR, and its TCRdb copy is limited to in-frame clones, with some not included. The DNA was the basis for D and trimming; V, J and clone size are from that table. The data show about 960,000 clones, about 80% seen once. CDR3 length: 17 amino acids. Germline V gene data show CDR1 as MGHRA and CDR2 as YSYEKL. The V and J ends lost 5 bases and 4 bases respectively, with 21 bases between them.

This chain uses TRBV4-1 with TRBJ2-1; D perhaps matches TRBD2 (5 bases). Source material: memory CD4+ T cells sorted from blood. As for subset: CD45RA-negative fraction. The source is a young man in good health. CDR3 coding DNA: TGCGCCAGCAGCAAAAGAACGGCGGGTCCAGGTTACAATGAGCAGTTCTTC. Amino acids: CASSKRTAGPGYNEQFF.